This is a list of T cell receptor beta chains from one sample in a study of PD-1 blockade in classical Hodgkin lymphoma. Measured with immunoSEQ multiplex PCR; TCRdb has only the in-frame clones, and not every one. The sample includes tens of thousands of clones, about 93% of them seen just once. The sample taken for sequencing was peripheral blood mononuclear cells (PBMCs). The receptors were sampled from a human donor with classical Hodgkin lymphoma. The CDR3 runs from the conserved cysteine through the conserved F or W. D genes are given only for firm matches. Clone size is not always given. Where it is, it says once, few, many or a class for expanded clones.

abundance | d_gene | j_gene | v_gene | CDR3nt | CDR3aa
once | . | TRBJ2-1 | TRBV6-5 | TGTGCCAGCAGTTACCTCGGGACCCAGGGTAATGAGCAGTTCTTC | CASSYLGTQGNEQFF
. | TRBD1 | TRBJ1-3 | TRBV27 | TGTGCCAGCAGACCGACAGGGACGGGAAACACCATATATTTT | CASRPTGTGNTIYF
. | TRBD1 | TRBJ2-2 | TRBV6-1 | TGTGCCAGCAGTGAATACAGGGGATGGAGCACCGGGGAGCTGTTTTTT | CASSEYRGWSTGELFF
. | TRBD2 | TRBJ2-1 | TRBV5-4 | TGTGCCAGCAGCGACCTTAGCGGGGGCGACAATGAGCAGTTCTTC | CASSDLSGGDNEQFF
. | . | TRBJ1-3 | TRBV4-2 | TGTGCCAGCAGCCAACCTAACGTCGGGGGCTCTGGAAACACCATATATTTT | CASSQPNVGGSGNTIYF
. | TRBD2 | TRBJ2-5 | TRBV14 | TGTGCCAGCACCCGGGGGGGCAGTACGCAAGAGACCCAGTACTTC | CASTRGGSTQETQYF
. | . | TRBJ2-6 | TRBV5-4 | TGTGCCAGCAGCTCCCCTCGGTTGGCTGGGGCCAACGTCCTGACTTTC | CASSSPRLAGANVLTF
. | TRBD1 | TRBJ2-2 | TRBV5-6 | TGTGCCAGCAGCTTGTTACAGGGGGTCGACGGGGAGCTGTTTTTT | CASSLLQGVDGELFF
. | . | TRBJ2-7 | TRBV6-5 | TGTGCCAGCAGTCAGGGTTGGAATTCCTACGAGCAGTACTTC | CASSQGWNSYEQYF
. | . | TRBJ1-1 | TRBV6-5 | TGTGCCAGCAGTTACGTAGACGGTGAAGCTTTCTTT | CASSYVDGEAFF
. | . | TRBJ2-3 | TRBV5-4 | TGTGCCAGCAGCTTGGGCCGGTTAAGCCGCGGCACAGATACGCAGTATTTT | CASSLGRLSRGTDTQYF
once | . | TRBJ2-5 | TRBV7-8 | TGTGCCAGCAGTTCGGGGGAGGGGGCAGGGGAGACCCAGTACTTC | CASSSGEGAGETQYF
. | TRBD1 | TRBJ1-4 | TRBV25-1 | TGTGCCAGCGGAAGACAGGGCAATGAAAAACTGTTTTTT | CASGRQGNEKLFF
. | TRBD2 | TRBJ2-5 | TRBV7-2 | TGTGCCAGCAGCTTAACTAGCGGGGGTGAGACCCAGTACTTC | CASSLTSGGETQYF
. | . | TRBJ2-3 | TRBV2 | TGTGCCAGCCTTCGACTGAACCCTAGCACAGATACGCAGTATTTT | CASLRLNPSTDTQYF
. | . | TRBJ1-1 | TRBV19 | TGTGCCAGTATTAATAGGGGGGAGTGGACTGGGAACACTGAAGCTTTCTTT | CASINRGEWTGNTEAFF
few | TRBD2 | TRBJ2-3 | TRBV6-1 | TGTGCCAGCAGTGAAGTGGCTAGCGGATCAGATACGCAGTATTTT | CASSEVASGSDTQYF
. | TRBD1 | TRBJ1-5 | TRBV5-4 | TGTGCCAGCAGCGAACAGGGGCGACGGCAGCCCCAGCATTTT | CASSEQGRRQPQHF
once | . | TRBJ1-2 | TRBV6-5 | TGTGCCAGCAGTTACGGCCCTTCGGTCTATGGCTACACCTTC | CASSYGPSVYGYTF
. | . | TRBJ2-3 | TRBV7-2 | TGTGCCAGCAGCTTAGCCAGGGTCTATGGAGATACGCAGTATTTT | CASSLARVYGDTQYF
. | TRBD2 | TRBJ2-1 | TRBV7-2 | TGTGCCAGCAGCTTAGATGGGACTAGGAGCGATGAGCAGTTCTTC | CASSLDGTRSDEQFF
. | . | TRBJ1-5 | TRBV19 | TGTGCCAGTAGTATGGGATGGGCCAGCAATCAGCCCCAGCATTTT | CASSMGWASNQPQHF